Each of the 21 T cell receptor beta chains below was sequenced from the same sample in a study of spatial heterogeneity in lung cancer. Via MiXCR, TCRdb re-called the 5' RACE reads, giving one row per CDR3 protein. The data show around 75,000 distinct CDR3 sequences, 13% seen once. Time point denoted: sample taken at primary tumor resection. Without sorting, whole RNA was sequenced from tumor, nontumor lung or frozen PBMC. Material: PBMCs, obtained at surgery. These receptor sequences come from a male donor with early-stage non-small cell lung cancer.

In this sample, this clonotype turned up many times. This chain uses TRBV4-1 with TRBJ2-6, with D perhaps TRBD1 or TRBD2 (5 bases each). Trimming stripped 4 bases from V and 0 bases from J, with 13 bases between. In germline, CDR1 is MGHRA, CDR2 YSYEKL. CDR3 length: 17 residues. CDR3 sequence reads: CASSRTGPPSGANVLTF. The DNA of the CDR3 is TGCGCCAGCAGCCGTACGGGACCCCCCTCTGGGGCCAACGTCCTGACTTTC.

This clonotype was detected only a few times. The chain couples TRBV10-3 to TRBJ2-7, with D perhaps TRBD1 (5 bases). There are 11 residues in the CDR3. Germline loops: CDR1 ENHRY, CDR2 SYGVKD. The V and J ends lost 8 bases and 5 bases respectively, with 10 bases between them. In DNA, the CDR3 is TGTGCCATCTCTGGGGCGAACGAGCAGTACTTC. Encoded protein: CAISGANEQYF.

This clonotype was recorded only once. This chain links TRBV5-4 with TRBJ2-3; the D gene is possibly TRBD2 (5 bases). CDR1 and CDR2 (germline): SGHNT, YYREEE (reference sequence). With 0 bases removed from V and 0 bases from J, the gap between germline ends came to 5 bases. The CDR3 sequence is 14 residues long. Here the CDR3 reads CASSLGESTDTQYF. The DNA for the CDR3 is TGTGCCAGCAGCTTGGGGGAGAGCACAGATACGCAGTATTTT.

DNA of the CDR3: TGTGCCAGCAGCCCCAACTATAATTCACCCCTCCACTTT. Its protein product is CASSPNYNSPLHF. This rearrangement joins TRBV7-2 to TRBJ1-6; the D is unclear. Germline assignment: CDR1 SGHTA and CDR2 FQGNSA. The V and J ends lost 5 bases and 3 bases respectively, with 5 bases between them. This CDR3 region has 13 residues. Based on the CDR3 plus reference TRBV7-2 and TRBJ1-6, the full variable domain is GAGVSQSPSNKVTEKGKDVELRCDPISGHTALYWYRQSLGQGLEFLIYFQGNSAPDKSGLPSDRFSAERTGGSVSTLTIQRTQQEDSAVYLCASSPNYNSPLHFGNGTRLTVT.

In its sample, this clonotype was seen a few times. Written as DNA, the CDR3 is TGTGCCAGCAGGATGAATCAGGGGTTCAATGAGCAGTTCTTC. Its protein is CASRMNQGFNEQFF. This rearrangement joins TRBV27 to TRBJ2-1; D perhaps matches TRBD1 (6 bases). With 6 bases removed from V and 6 bases from J, the gap between germline ends came to 15 bases. The germline V gene encodes CDR1 MNHEY and CDR2 SMNVEV (reference sequence). The CDR3 runs to 14 residues.

The chain couples TRBV7-3 to TRBJ1-1, with 10 bases fitting TRBD1. This CDR3 spans 18 amino acids. Trimming removed 1 base from V and 5 bases from J; junction bases left unmatched: 13. Germline CDR1 and CDR2: SGHTA and FQGTGA. CDR3 amino acids: CASSLIPAGTGDRTEAFF. CDR3 bases: TGTGCCAGCAGCTTAATACCTGCCGGGACAGGGGATCGGACTGAAGCTTTCTTT.

In this sample, this clonotype turned up a few times. The CDR3, as DNA: TGTGCCACCAGCGGGGACAGGGAGAACACCGGGGAGCTGTTTTTT. This sequence encodes CATSGDRENTGELFF. The rearrangement links TRBV24-1 to TRBJ2-2, with 9 nucleotides matching TRBD1. The CDR3 consists of 15 residues. Trimming removed 7 bases from V and 1 base from J; junction bases left unmatched: 3. Germline V gives CDR1 KGHDR, CDR2 SFDVKD.

There are a few counts of this clonotype. The chain couples TRBV20-1 to TRBJ2-1, with 10 bases fitting TRBD2. From germline, CDR1 is DFQATT and CDR2 SNEGSKA (reference sequence). The CDR3 loop spans 14 amino acids. J was trimmed by 8 bases and V by 4 bases; bases with no gene match: 8. In DNA form, the CDR3 reads TGCAGTGCTAATATAGCGGGAGGTAGTTATGAGCAGTTCTTC. Protein sequence: CSANIAGGSYEQFF.

Only a few counts were recorded for this clonotype. This sequence joins TRBV18 and TRBJ2-2; 8 bases fit TRBD1. CDR1 and CDR2 (germline): KGHSH, LQKENI. The CDR3 sequence is 17 residues long. After removal of 2 bases from V and 0 bases from J, the junction contained 5 bases not matched to a gene. This CDR3 is CASSPFGTGSNTGELFF. CDR3 coding DNA: TGTGCCAGCTCACCATTTGGGACAGGCTCGAACACCGGGGAGCTGTTTTTT.

The J gene is TRBJ2-6, the V gene TRBV7-7; D not resolved. The germline V gene has CDR1 SSHAT and CDR2 FNYEAQ (reference sequence). The length of the CDR3 is 13 residues. The CDR3 DNA follows: TGTGCTGTTTACTACTCTGGGGCCAACGTCCTGACTTTC. Translating gives CAVYYSGANVLTF.

In this sample, this clonotype turned up a few times. This chain connects TRBV11-2 to TRBJ1-2; no clear D. The CDR3 spans 13 residues. Germline values: CDR1 SGHAT, CDR2 FQNNGV. V dropped 4 bases and J dropped 4 bases, with 10 bases sitting between them. The CDR3: CASSYLVSYGYTF. CDR3 sequence (DNA): TGTGCCAGCAGCTATCTGGTGTCCTATGGCTACACCTTC.

This clonotype was recorded many times. The J gene is TRBJ2-5, the V gene TRBV7-8; D is tentatively TRBD1 or TRBD2 (5 bases each). Germline values: CDR1 SGHVS, CDR2 FQNEAQ. The CDR3 consists of 16 residues. Trimming pared 3 bases from V and 7 bases from J, leaving 21 bases between. This chain's CDR3 is CASSFGAGPRVWTQYF. CDR3 nucleotide sequence: TGTGCCAGCAGCTTTGGGGCGGGCCCTCGGGTTTGGACCCAGTACTTC.

The sample holds many counts of this clonotype. V and J are TRBV27 and TRBJ1-5, with D hard to call. The CDR3 is 14 residues long. Germline CDR1 reads MNHEY; CDR2 reads SMNVEV (reference sequence). Trimming shortened V by 0 bases and J by 4 bases, and 7 bases separated the two germline ends. The CDR3 here is CASSLSGSNQPQHF. In DNA form, the CDR3 reads TGTGCCAGCAGTTTATCAGGGAGTAATCAGCCCCAGCATTTT.

This clonotype came up many times. The chain links TRBV11-2 to TRBJ2-5, with 8 positions matching TRBD1. The CDR3 loop spans 13 amino acids. V shed 5 bases, J shed 7 bases, and the junction held 6 bases outside the gene matches. Germline V gene lookup returns CDR1 SGHAT and CDR2 FQNNGV. The CDR3 DNA sequence: TGTGCCAGCAGCCTGGGACAGGAGGGGACCCAGTACTTC. It is translated as CASSLGQEGTQYF.

This clonotype occurred a few times. The genes are TRBV7-9 and TRBJ2-7; D remains ambiguous. CDR3 length: 13 amino acids. Germline V gives CDR1 SEHNR, CDR2 FQNEAQ (reference sequence). V shed 3 bases and J shed 5 bases, with 11 bases lying between them. The CDR3, as DNA: TGTGCCAGCAGCTTCACCCTCCAGGACGAGCAGTACTTC. As protein: CASSFTLQDEQYF.

In this sample, this clonotype turned up many times. The CDR3 loop is CASRPTGGAQYF. The CDR3 DNA sequence: TGTGCCAGCAGACCTACAGGCGGAGCGCAGTATTTT. The chain couples TRBV12-3 or TRBV12-4 to TRBJ2-3; perhaps TRBD1 as D (5 bases). V lost 6 bases and J 10 bases, leaving 14 bases between the germline ends. The CDR3 has 12 residues.

The chain recombines TRBV12-3 or TRBV12-4 with TRBJ1-1; TRBD1 is a possible D gene (5 bases). Trimming took off 5 bases at V and 9 bases at J, with 16 bases between the two ends. The CDR3 runs 13 residues. DNA of the CDR3: TGTGCCAGCAGTCGCAGACCGGGACCTAAAGCTTTCTTT. Protein product: CASSRRPGPKAFF.

Many counts were recorded for this clonotype. J is TRBJ1-1 and V is TRBV4-3, with no clear D. The germline gives CDR1 LGHNA, CDR2 YSLEER. The germline V and J ends were trimmed by 0 bases and 4 bases, with 12 bases remaining between them. This CDR3 is built from 15 residues. The CDR3 coding sequence is TGCGCCAGCAGCCAAGATCATGTCGGGGTCACTGAAGCTTTCTTT. It encodes CASSQDHVGVTEAFF.

This clonotype showed up many times. J is TRBJ1-1 and V is TRBV29-1; no firm D call. Trimming shortened V by 2 bases and J by 4 bases, and 14 bases separated the two germline ends. Germline loops: CDR1 SQVTM, CDR2 ANQGSEA. The CDR3 totals 14 residues. The CDR3 sequence: CSVELTGSITEAFF. Here the CDR3 DNA reads TGCAGCGTTGAATTGACGGGTAGTATCACTGAAGCTTTCTTT.

This clonotype has only a few counts. CDR3 DNA sequence: TGCAGTGCTAACAGGGGGTATGGTACTGAAGCTTTCTTT. Translated: CSANRGYGTEAFF. This chain connects TRBV20-1 to TRBJ1-1; 8 nucleotides agree with TRBD1. The germline V gene encodes CDR1 DFQATT and CDR2 SNEGSKA (reference sequence). This CDR3 region has 13 residues. Unmatched junction bases numbered 6, after V lost 4 bases and J lost 5 bases.

This clonotype was counted between two and nine times. V is TRBV20-1 and J is TRBJ2-1; perhaps TRBD1 as D (5 bases). With 0 bases removed from V and 4 bases from J, the gap between germline ends came to 19 bases. Germline loops: CDR1 DFQATT, CDR2 SNEGSKA (reference sequence). This CDR3 region has 17 residues. Here the CDR3 reads CSARDPWGEAFYNEQFF. The CDR3 region has the DNA TGCAGTGCTAGAGATCCATGGGGCGAGGCGTTTTACAATGAGCAGTTCTTC.